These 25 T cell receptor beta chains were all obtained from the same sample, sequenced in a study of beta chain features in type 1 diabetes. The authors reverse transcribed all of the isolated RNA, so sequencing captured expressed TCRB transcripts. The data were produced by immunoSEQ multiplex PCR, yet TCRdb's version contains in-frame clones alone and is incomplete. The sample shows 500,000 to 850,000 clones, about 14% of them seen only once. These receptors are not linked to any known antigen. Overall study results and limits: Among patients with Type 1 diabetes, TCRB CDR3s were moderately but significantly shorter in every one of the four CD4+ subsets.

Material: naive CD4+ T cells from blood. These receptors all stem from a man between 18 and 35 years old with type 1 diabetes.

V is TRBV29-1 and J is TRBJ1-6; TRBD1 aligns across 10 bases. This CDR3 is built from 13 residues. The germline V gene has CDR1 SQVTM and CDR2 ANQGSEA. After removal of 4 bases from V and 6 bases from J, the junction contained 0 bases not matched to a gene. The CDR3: CSVGDRGNSPLHF. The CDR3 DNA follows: TGCAGCGTTGGGGACAGGGGTAATTCACCCCTCCACTTT.

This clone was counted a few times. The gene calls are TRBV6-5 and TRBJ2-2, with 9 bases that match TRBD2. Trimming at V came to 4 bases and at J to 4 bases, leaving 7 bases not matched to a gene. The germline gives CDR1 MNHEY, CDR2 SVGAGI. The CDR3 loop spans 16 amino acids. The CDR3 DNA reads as TGTGCCAGCAGTTTAGTAGCGGGAGTGATCACCGGGGAGCTGTTTTTT. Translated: CASSLVAGVITGELFF.

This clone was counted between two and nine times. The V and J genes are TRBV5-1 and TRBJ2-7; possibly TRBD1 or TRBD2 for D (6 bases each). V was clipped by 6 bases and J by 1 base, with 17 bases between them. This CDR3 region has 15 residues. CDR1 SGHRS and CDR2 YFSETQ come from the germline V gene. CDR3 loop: CASTPLEGGSYEQYF. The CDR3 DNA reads TGCGCCAGCACTCCCCTCGAGGGGGGTTCCTACGAGCAGTACTTC.

This CDR3 is CASSSGPSNTEAFF. The CDR3 DNA is TGTGCCAGCAGCTCCGGGCCGAGCAACACTGAAGCTTTCTTT. The chain links TRBV7-3 to TRBJ1-1; D is unresolved. The ends were cut back, 4 bases at V and 2 bases at J, with 11 bases in the middle. CDR1 and CDR2 from the germline V gene are SGHTA and FQGTGA. The CDR3 has 14 amino acids.

The CDR3 is CASSFDRYTGELFF. The CDR3 DNA is TGTGCCAGCAGTTTTGACAGATACACCGGGGAGCTGTTTTTT. J is TRBJ2-2 and V is TRBV27, with TRBD1 as a possible D gene (5 bases). CDR3 length equals 14 residues. CDR1 is MNHEY and CDR2 is SMNVEV in the germline V gene (reference sequence). V lost 3 bases to trimming and J lost 3 bases, with 8 bases between them.

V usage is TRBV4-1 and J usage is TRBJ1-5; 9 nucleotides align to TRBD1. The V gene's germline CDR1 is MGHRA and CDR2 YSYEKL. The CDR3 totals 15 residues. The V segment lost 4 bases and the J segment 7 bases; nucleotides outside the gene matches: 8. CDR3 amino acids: CASSPPGQGSQPQHF. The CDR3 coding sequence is TGCGCCAGCAGCCCCCCGGGACAGGGTTCACAGCCCCAGCATTTT.

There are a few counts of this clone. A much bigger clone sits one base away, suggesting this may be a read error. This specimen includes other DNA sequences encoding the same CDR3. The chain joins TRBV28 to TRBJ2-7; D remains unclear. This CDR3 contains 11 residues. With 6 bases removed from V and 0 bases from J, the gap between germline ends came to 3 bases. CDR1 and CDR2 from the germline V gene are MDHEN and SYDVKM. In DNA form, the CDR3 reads TGTGCCAGCAGCTACTCCTACGAGCAGTACTTC. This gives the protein CASSYSYEQYF.

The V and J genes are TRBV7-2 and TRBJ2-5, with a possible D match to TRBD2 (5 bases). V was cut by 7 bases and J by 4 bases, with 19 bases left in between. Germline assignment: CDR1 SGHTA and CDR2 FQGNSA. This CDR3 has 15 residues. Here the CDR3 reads CASTPRSGSIETQYF. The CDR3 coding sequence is TGTGCCAGCACCCCCCGCTCGGGGTCAATAGAGACCCAGTACTTC.

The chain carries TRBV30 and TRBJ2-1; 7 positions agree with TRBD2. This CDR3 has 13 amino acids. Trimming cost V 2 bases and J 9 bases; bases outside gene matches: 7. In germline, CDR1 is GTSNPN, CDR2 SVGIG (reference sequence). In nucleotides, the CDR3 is TGTGCCTGGAGTCCCGGGGGGTTCGTTGAGCAGTTCTTC. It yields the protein CAWSPGGFVEQFF.

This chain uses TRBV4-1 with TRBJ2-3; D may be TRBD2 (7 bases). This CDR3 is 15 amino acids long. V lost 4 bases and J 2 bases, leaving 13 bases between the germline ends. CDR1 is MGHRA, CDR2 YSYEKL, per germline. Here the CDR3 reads CASSLQRDNTDTQYF. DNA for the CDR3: TGCGCCAGCAGCCTACAGCGGGACAACACAGATACGCAGTATTTT.

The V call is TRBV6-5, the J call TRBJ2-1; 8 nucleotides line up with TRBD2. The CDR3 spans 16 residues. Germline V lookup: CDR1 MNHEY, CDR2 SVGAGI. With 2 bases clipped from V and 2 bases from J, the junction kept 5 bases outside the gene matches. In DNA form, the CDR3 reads TGTGCCAGCAGTTACCAAGGTAGCGGGACCTACAATGAGCAGTTCTTC. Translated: CASSYQGSGTYNEQFF.

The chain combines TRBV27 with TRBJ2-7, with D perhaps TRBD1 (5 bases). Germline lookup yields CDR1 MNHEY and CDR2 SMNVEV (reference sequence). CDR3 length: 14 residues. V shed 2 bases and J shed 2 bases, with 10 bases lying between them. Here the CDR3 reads CASSLHRNTYEQYF. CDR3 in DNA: TGTGCCAGCAGTTTACACAGGAATACCTACGAGCAGTACTTC.

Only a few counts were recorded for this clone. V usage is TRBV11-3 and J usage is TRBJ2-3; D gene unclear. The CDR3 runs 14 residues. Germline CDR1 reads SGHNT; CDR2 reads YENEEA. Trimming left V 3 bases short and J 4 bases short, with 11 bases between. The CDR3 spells CASSLAGRADTQYF. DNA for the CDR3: TGTGCCAGCAGCTTGGCAGGACGAGCAGATACGCAGTATTTT.

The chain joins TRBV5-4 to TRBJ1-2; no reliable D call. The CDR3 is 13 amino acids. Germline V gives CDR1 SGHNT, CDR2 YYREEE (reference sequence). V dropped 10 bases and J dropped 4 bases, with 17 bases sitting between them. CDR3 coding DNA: TGTGCCGGAGAGTTCAGTGGGTTCTATGGCTACACCTTC. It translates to CAGEFSGFYGYTF.

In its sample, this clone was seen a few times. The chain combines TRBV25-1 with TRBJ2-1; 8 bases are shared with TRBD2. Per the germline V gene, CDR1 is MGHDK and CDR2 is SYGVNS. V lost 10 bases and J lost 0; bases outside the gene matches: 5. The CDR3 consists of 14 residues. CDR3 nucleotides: TGTGCCACCAGCGGGAGTATCTCCTACAATGAGCAGTTCTTC. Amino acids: CATSGSISYNEQFF.

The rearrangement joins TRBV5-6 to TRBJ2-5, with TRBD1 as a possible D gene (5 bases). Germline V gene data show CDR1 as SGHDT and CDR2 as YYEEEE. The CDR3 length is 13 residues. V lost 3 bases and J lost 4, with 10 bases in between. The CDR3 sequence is CASSSPQGETQYF. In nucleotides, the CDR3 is TGTGCCAGCAGCTCCCCCCAGGGAGAGACCCAGTACTTC.

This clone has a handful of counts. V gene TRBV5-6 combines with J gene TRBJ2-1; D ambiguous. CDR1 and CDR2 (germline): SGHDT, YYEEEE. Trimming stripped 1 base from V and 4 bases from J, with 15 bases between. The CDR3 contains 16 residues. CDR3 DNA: TGTGCCAGCAGCTTGTCGGACCGATTCTTATACAATGAGCAGTTCTTC. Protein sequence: CASSLSDRFLYNEQFF.

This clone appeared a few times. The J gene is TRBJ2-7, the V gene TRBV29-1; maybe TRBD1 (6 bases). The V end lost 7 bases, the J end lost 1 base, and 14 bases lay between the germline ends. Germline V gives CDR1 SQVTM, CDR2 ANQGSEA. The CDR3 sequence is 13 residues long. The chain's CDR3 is CSASLDSSYEQYF. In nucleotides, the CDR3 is TGCAGCGCCAGCCTGGACAGTTCCTACGAGCAGTACTTC.

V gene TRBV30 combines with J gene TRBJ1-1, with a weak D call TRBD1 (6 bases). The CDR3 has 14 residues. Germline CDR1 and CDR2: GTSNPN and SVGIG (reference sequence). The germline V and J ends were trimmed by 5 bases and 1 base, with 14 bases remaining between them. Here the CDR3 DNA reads TGTGCCTGGCAGAGGGGACACCCGAACACTGAAGCTTTCTTT. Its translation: CAWQRGHPNTEAFF.

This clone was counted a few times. As DNA, the CDR3 is TGTGTCGAGGGGGAAGGGGGCAGGACTGAAGCTTTCTTT. This gives the protein CVEGEGGRTEAFF. V and J are TRBV30 and TRBJ1-1; 7 bases line up with TRBD1. The CDR3 sequence is 13 residues long. The germline V gene encodes CDR1 GTSNPN and CDR2 SVGIG (reference sequence).

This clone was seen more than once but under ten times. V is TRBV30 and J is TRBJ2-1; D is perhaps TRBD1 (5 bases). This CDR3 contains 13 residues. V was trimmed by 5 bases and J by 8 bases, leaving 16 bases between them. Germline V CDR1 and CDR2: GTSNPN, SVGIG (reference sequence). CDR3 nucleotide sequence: TGTGCCTGGTCGGCCTCCTGGGGCCATGAGCAGTTCTTC. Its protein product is CAWSASWGHEQFF. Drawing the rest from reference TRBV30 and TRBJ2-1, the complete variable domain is SQTIHQWPATLVQPVGSPLSLECTVEGTSNPNLYWYRQAAGRGLQLLFYSVGIGQISSEVPQNLSASRPQDRQFILSSKKLLLSDSGFYLCAWSASWGHEQFFGPGTRLTVL.

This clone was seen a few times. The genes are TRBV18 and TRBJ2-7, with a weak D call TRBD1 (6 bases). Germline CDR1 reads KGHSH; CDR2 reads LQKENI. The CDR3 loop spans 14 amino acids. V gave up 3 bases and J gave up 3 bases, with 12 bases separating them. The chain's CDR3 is CASSPPRGNYEQYF. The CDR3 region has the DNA TGTGCCAGCTCACCGCCTAGGGGGAACTACGAGCAGTACTTC.

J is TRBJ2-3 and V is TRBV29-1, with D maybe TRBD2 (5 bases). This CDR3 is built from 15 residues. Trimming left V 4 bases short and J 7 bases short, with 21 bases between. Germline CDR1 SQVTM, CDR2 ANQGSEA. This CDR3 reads CSVGFYGDNVNTQYF. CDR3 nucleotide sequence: TGCAGCGTTGGGTTCTACGGGGATAACGTTAATACGCAGTATTTT.

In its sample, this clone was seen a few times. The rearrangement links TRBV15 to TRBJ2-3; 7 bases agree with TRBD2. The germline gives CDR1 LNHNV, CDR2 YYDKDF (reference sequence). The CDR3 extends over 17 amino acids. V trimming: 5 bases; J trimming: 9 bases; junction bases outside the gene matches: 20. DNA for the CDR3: TGTGCCACCAGCTCCATTCGACAGCGGGATATAGTAGGGACGCAGTATTTT. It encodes CATSSIRQRDIVGTQYF.

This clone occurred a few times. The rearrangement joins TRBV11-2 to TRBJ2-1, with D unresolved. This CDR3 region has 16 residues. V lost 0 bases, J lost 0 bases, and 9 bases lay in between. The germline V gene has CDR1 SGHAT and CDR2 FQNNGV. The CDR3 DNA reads TGTGCCAGCAGCTTAGAGATTCAAAGCTCCTACAATGAGCAGTTCTTC. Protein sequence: CASSLEIQSSYNEQFF.